The 15 T cell receptor beta chains below were found in one sample sequenced in a study of blood T cell repertoires in COVID-19. The method was immunoSEQ multiplex PCR; TCRdb's version includes in-frame clones alone and lacks a portion of them. The sample carries about 300,000 clones, over 85% recorded once. Sequenced sample: PBMCs or T cells enriched from blood (not recorded which). These receptors came from a woman aged 45-59 years who had been exposed to COVID-19.

The genes are TRBV2 and TRBJ1-6; 8 nucleotides agree with TRBD1. V was clipped by 6 bases and J by 0 bases; unmatched bases: 4. CDR3 length: 16 residues. The germline V gene encodes CDR1 SNHLY and CDR2 FYNNEI. Here the CDR3 DNA reads TGTGCCAGCAGAGACAGGGGAAACTCCTATAATTCACCCCTCCACTTT. It codes for CASRDRGNSYNSPLHF.

V gene TRBV29-1 combines with J gene TRBJ1-5; 7 bases are shared with TRBD1. The CDR3 extends over 13 amino acids. V lost 4 bases to trimming and J lost 5 bases; unmatched junction nucleotides: 5. Per the germline V gene, CDR1 is SQVTM and CDR2 is ANQGSEA. DNA for the CDR3: TGCAGCGTTGCGACAGGGCCCGATCAGCCCCAGCATTTT. Translated, it gives CSVATGPDQPQHF. Drawing the rest from reference TRBV29-1 and TRBJ1-5, the complete variable domain is SAVISQKPSRDICQRGTSLTIQCQVDSQVTMMFWYRQQPGQSLTLIATANQGSEATYESGFVIDKFPISRPNLTFSTLTVSNMSPEDSSIYLCSVATGPDQPQHFGDGTRLSIL.

This clone was seen only once. This sequence joins TRBV13 and TRBJ2-7, with D possibly TRBD1 on 7 matching bases. Germline CDR1 is PRHDT and CDR2 is FYEKMQ (reference sequence). V lost 4 bases, J lost 7 bases, and 17 bases lay in between. This CDR3 is built from 14 residues. CDR3 protein: CASSSKTGREEQYF. CDR3 DNA sequence: TGTGCCAGCAGCTCTAAGACAGGGCGGGAAGAGCAGTACTTC.

The chain couples TRBV5-1 to TRBJ1-1; the D is unclear. The CDR3 loop spans 15 amino acids. In germline, CDR1 is SGHRS, CDR2 YFSETQ. V was shortened by 0 bases and J by 2 bases, with 11 bases between the two germline ends. The CDR3, as DNA: TGCGCCAGCAGCTTGGCCGGAGCAGCAAACACTGAAGCTTTCTTT. As protein: CASSLAGAANTEAFF. The whole variable domain, filled in from reference TRBV5-1 and TRBJ1-1, reads KAGVTQTPRYLIKTRGQQVTLSCSPISGHRSVSWYQQTPGQGLQFLFEYFSETQRNKGNFPGRFSGRQFSNSRSEMNVSTLELGDSALYLCASSLAGAANTEAFFGQGTRLTVV.

This sequence joins TRBV7-9 and TRBJ2-3; possibly TRBD2 for D (7 bases). Germline CDR1 is SEHNR and CDR2 is FQNEAQ (reference sequence). The CDR3 sequence is 13 residues long. Deletions cut 4 bases from V and 5 bases from J, with 10 bases between. The CDR3 DNA is TGTGCCAGCAGCTCAAGGGGGGGAGATACGCAGTATTTT. This translates into CASSSRGGDTQYF. Full variable domain (outside the CDR3, taken from reference TRBV7-9 and TRBJ2-3): DTGVSQNPRHKITKRGQNVTFRCDPISEHNRLYWYRQTLGQGPEFLTYFQNEAQLEKSRLLSDRFSAERPKGSFSTLEIQRTEQGDSAMYLCASSSRGGDTQYFGPGTRLTVL.

J is TRBJ2-5 and V is TRBV2; TRBD2 agrees at 8 bases. V lost 8 bases and J lost 5; bases outside the gene matches: 10. CDR1 and CDR2 from the germline V gene are SNHLY and FYNNEI. This CDR3 region has 14 residues. The CDR3 sequence: CASVRGGAVETQYF. The CDR3 DNA follows: TGTGCCAGCGTACGGGGGGGGGCCGTGGAGACCCAGTACTTC.

The rearrangement links TRBV18 to TRBJ1-6; a weak D match, TRBD1 (6 bases). Trimming took off 5 bases at V and 7 bases at J, with 15 bases between the two ends. Germline V gene sequence: CDR1 KGHSH, CDR2 LQKENI. CDR3 length: 15 amino acids. The DNA of the CDR3 is TGTGCCAGCTCAGAAGAGACAGGAAGCAATTCACCCCTCCACTTT. Amino acid sequence: CASSEETGSNSPLHF.

CDR3 in amino acids: CASRQGYQPQHF. Here the CDR3 DNA reads TGTGCCAGTAGACAGGGGTATCAGCCCCAGCATTTT. The chain links TRBV19 to TRBJ1-5; 7 bases align to TRBD1. This CDR3 region has 12 residues. Trimming cost V 6 bases and J 5 bases; bases outside gene matches: 1. The germline gives CDR1 LNHDA, CDR2 SQIVND (reference sequence). The variable domain in full, completed from reference TRBV19 and TRBJ1-5, reads DGGITQSPKYLFRKEGQNVTLSCEQNLNHDAMYWYRQDPGQGLRLIYYSQIVNDFQKGDIAEGYSVSREKKESFPLTVTSAQKNPTAFYLCASRQGYQPQHFGDGTRLSIL.

V and J are TRBV27 and TRBJ1-2; 7 bases are shared with TRBD1. This CDR3 is 15 amino acids long. After removal of 7 bases from V and 4 bases from J, the junction contained 12 bases not matched to a gene. In germline, CDR1 is MNHEY, CDR2 SMNVEV (reference sequence). In nucleotides, the CDR3 is TGTGCCAGCAAAAGAGGACAGGACCCCGTCTATGGCTACACCTTC. Translation gives CASKRGQDPVYGYTF.

The CDR3 DNA follows: TGTGCCAGCAGCTTCACTCCAGGGGGCGACTTCCAAGAGACCCAGTACTTC. Translating it yields CASSFTPGGDFQETQYF. The chain links TRBV7-9 to TRBJ2-5; 8 positions agree with TRBD1. The CDR3 is 17 amino acids. Trimming took 3 bases from V and 1 from J; bases not matched to a gene: 10. In germline, CDR1 is SEHNR, CDR2 FQNEAQ (reference sequence).

The chain recombines TRBV4-1 with TRBJ1-5, with TRBD1 as a possible D gene (6 bases). Trimming took 0 bases from V and 3 from J, leaving 9 bases between them. CDR1 and CDR2 from the germline V gene are MGHRA and YSYEKL. The CDR3 has 15 amino acids. The CDR3 region is CASSQEQGLNQPQHF. The CDR3 coding sequence is TGCGCCAGCAGCCAAGAACAGGGCCTCAATCAGCCCCAGCATTTT.

This clone occurred a few times. The rearrangement uses TRBV10-3 and TRBJ1-6; maybe TRBD1 (6 bases). The germline V and J ends were trimmed by 5 bases and 5 bases, with 13 bases remaining between them. The CDR3 runs to 15 residues. The germline V gene has CDR1 ENHRY and CDR2 SYGVKD. The DNA of the CDR3 is TGTGCCATCAGTACAGGGATGGCGGATAATTCACCCCTCCACTTT. This translates into CAISTGMADNSPLHF.

The gene calls are TRBV6-5 and TRBJ1-1; D gene unclear. The CDR3 contains 12 residues. Per the germline V gene, CDR1 is MNHEY and CDR2 is SVGAGI. V lost 8 bases to trimming and J lost 3 bases, with 10 bases between them. In nucleotides, the CDR3 is TGTGCCAGCGCGACTAGGGACACTGAAGCTTTCTTT. This encodes CASATRDTEAFF.

This clone was seen just once. The chain's CDR3 is CASSIGTASLVYTQYF. The DNA for the CDR3 is TGCGCCAGCAGCATAGGGACAGCCTCCCTGGTTTATACGCAGTATTTT. The rearrangement joins TRBV5-1 to TRBJ2-3, with TRBD1 identical over 7 bases. Germline CDR1 is SGHRS and CDR2 is YFSETQ. This CDR3 region has 16 residues. Trimming took 4 bases from V and 7 from J; bases not matched to a gene: 15.

The chain joins TRBV10-2 to TRBJ2-2; D remains ambiguous. The length of the CDR3 is 13 residues. The V end lost 1 base, the J end lost 5 bases, and 5 bases lay between the germline ends. Germline V CDR1 and CDR2: WSHSY, SAAADI. As DNA, the CDR3 is TGCGCCAGCAGTGAGTTCCCGACCGGGGAGCTGTTTTTT. Translation gives CASSEFPTGELFF.